This paragraph reports one T cell receptor (beta chain). A clone one base away is much larger, so this may be a read error. The data are from a study of Graves' ophthalmopathy and Graves' hyperthyroidism. TCR beta CDR3 regions were amplified from RNA transcripts. Amplification began with first-round RT-PCR using HTBI primers, then second-round multiplex PCR was performed. MiXCR, applied by TCRdb to the multiplex PCR reads, yields one record per CDR3 protein. The sample has approximately 1.2 million distinct CDR3 sequences, less than 45% seen once. This CDR3 contains 18 residues. Germline V lookup: CDR1 SEHNR, CDR2 FQNEAQ (reference sequence).

The chain recombines TRBV7-9 with TRBJ1-6, with TRBD1 matching over 7 bases. Sequencing input: peripheral blood or thyroid tissue (not recorded which). The TCR sequence derives from an adult man with Graves' hyperthyroidism. CDR3 residues: CASSSAGQGVQYNSPPHF. CDR3 nucleotides: TGTGCCAGCAGCTCTGCTGGGCAGGGGGTCCAGTATAATTCACCCCCCCACTTT.